These 32 T cell receptor beta chains came from one sample sequenced in a study of identical twins. TCRdb processed the 5' RACE reads anew with MiXCR; each CDR3 protein has one entry. The sample holds some 500,000 distinct CDR3 sequences, 14% seen once. This same sample was also taken into another study, of yellow fever vaccine responses in identical twins.

Sequenced input: CD4+ T cells sorted from blood. These receptors all stem from a woman between 18 and 30 years old in good health.

As DNA, the CDR3 is TGTGCCAGCAGCCCGCGGACAGGGCGGGCCAACGTCCTGACTTTC. It codes for CASSPRTGRANVLTF. The chain combines TRBV7-2 with TRBJ2-6, with 8 bases that match TRBD1. Germline-derived CDR1 and CDR2 are SGHTA and FQGNSA. The trim removed 5 bases at V and 5 bases at J, leaving 5 bases unmatched. The CDR3 covers 15 residues. Full variable domain (rest looked up from reference TRBV7-2 and TRBJ2-6): GAGVSQSPSNKVTEKGKDVELRCDPISGHTALYWYRQSLGQGLEFLIYFQGNSAPDKSGLPSDRFSAERTGGSVSTLTIQRTQQEDSAVYLCASSPRTGRANVLTFGAGSRLTVL.

This clonotype came up many times. The chain employs TRBV6-2 or TRBV6-3 and TRBJ2-1; the D gene is possibly TRBD1 (6 bases). This CDR3 has 15 residues. Trimming left V 6 bases short and J 3 bases short, with 15 bases between. Per germline, CDR1 MNHEY and CDR2 SVGEGT. In DNA, the CDR3 is TGTGCCAGCAGACTCAGGGGAGTGGACTACAATGAGCAGTTCTTC. Protein sequence: CASRLRGVDYNEQFF.

The genes are TRBV6-5 and TRBJ1-3; D remains unclear. CDR3 length: 16 amino acids. V was shortened by 3 bases and J by 2 bases, with 14 bases between the two germline ends. The germline V gene has CDR1 MNHEY and CDR2 SVGAGI. The CDR3 nucleotides are TGTGCCAGCAGTTATGAACGACCCAAACCTGGAAACACCATATATTTT. Translating it yields CASSYERPKPGNTIYF.

Only a few counts were recorded for this clonotype. This chain uses TRBV6-2 or TRBV6-3 with TRBJ2-7, with D possibly matching TRBD2 (6 bases). V was cut by 6 bases and J by 3 bases, with 15 bases left in between. Per the germline V gene, CDR1 is MNHEY and CDR2 is SVGEGT. This CDR3 spans 14 amino acids. The CDR3 coding sequence is TGTGCCAGCAGCGCGATAGCGGAGTACTACGAGCAGTACTTC. The encoded protein is CASSAIAEYYEQYF.

The J gene is TRBJ2-7, the V gene TRBV7-2; D is unresolved. V lost 7 bases and J lost 3, with 10 bases in between. The CDR3 extends over 12 amino acids. Germline assignment: CDR1 SGHTA and CDR2 FQGNSA. The CDR3 spells CASKTADYEQYF. CDR3 bases: TGTGCCAGCAAGACGGCAGACTACGAGCAGTACTTC.

V usage is TRBV6-2 or TRBV6-3 and J usage is TRBJ2-1; weak D call: TRBD1 (5 bases). Germline V gene sequence: CDR1 MNHEY, CDR2 SVGEGT. This CDR3 is 12 amino acids long. Trimming shortened V by 6 bases and J by 9 bases, and 12 bases separated the two germline ends. The CDR3 region has the DNA TGTGCCAGCAGCCACGCGCAGGGTGAGCAGTTCTTC. Protein product: CASSHAQGEQFF.

This clonotype has just a few counts. The chain recombines TRBV7-2 with TRBJ2-1; 11 positions agree with TRBD2. With 2 bases clipped from V and 6 bases from J, the junction kept 6 bases outside the gene matches. Germline assignment: CDR1 SGHTA and CDR2 FQGNSA. The CDR3 is made up of 16 amino acids. CDR3 sequence: CASSLTLAGGANEQFF. Here the CDR3 DNA reads TGTGCCAGCAGCTTAACTCTAGCGGGGGGAGCCAATGAGCAGTTCTTC.

CDR3 sequence (DNA): TGTGCCAGCAGTTACTCATGGGGGTACCAAGAGACCCAGTACTTC. It encodes CASSYSWGYQETQYF. The gene calls are TRBV6-5 and TRBJ2-5; D is tentatively TRBD1 or TRBD2 (5 bases each). The CDR3 is 15 residues long. From germline, CDR1 is MNHEY and CDR2 SVGAGI. V gave up 0 bases and J gave up 0 bases, with 8 bases separating them.

V is TRBV20-1 and J is TRBJ2-2; D is possibly TRBD1 (6 bases). There are 12 residues in the CDR3. CDR1 and CDR2 (germline): DFQATT, SNEGSKA (reference sequence). V lost 1 base, J lost 13 bases, and 13 bases lay in between. CDR3 residues: CSARVPGQGLFF. CDR3 bases: TGCAGTGCTAGAGTTCCGGGACAAGGGCTGTTTTTT.

This clonotype occurred many times. The chain is built from TRBV7-9 and TRBJ2-7; D unclear. Looked up from germline, CDR1 is SEHNR and CDR2 is FQNEAQ (reference sequence). Trimming stripped 1 base from V and 0 bases from J, with 7 bases between. The CDR3 consists of 14 residues. Here the CDR3 DNA reads TGTGCCAGCAGCTTAGGCAGGAGCTCCTACGAGCAGTACTTC. Its protein is CASSLGRSSYEQYF. The variable domain in full, with the rest retrieved from reference TRBV7-9 and TRBJ2-7, is DTGVSQNPRHKITKRGQNVTFRCDPISEHNRLYWYRQTLGQGPEFLTYFQNEAQLEKSRLLSDRFSAERPKGSFSTLEIQRTEQGDSAMYLCASSLGRSSYEQYFGPGTRLTVT.

This clonotype appeared many times. This sequence joins TRBV12-3 or TRBV12-4 and TRBJ2-5; 14 nucleotides agree with TRBD2. J was trimmed by 5 bases and V by 4 bases; bases with no gene match: 3. The CDR3 extends over 15 amino acids. In nucleotides, the CDR3 is TGTGCCAGCAGTTCGGGACTAGCGGGAGCCGAGACCCAGTACTTC. Protein product: CASSSGLAGAETQYF.

This sequence joins TRBV28 and TRBJ2-7, with 8 bases that match TRBD1. Trimming took 1 base from V and 3 from J; bases not matched to a gene: 17. The CDR3 totals 19 residues. The germline V gene encodes CDR1 MDHEN and CDR2 SYDVKM. The CDR3 sequence is CASSLFALLDRVGDYEQYF. The CDR3 DNA reads TGTGCCAGCAGTTTATTTGCGCTCCTGGACAGGGTAGGGGACTACGAGCAGTACTTC.

This clonotype was observed a handful of times. The gene calls are TRBV5-1 and TRBJ2-3; 10 nucleotides agree with TRBD2. V dropped 3 bases and J dropped 4; count of bases not matched to a gene: 14. The V gene's germline CDR1 is SGHRS and CDR2 YFSETQ. The CDR3 runs to 18 residues. Written as DNA, the CDR3 is TGCGCCAGCAGCTCTTTTACTAGCGGGATAGGAGGCGCAGATACGCAGTATTTT. The encoded protein is CASSSFTSGIGGADTQYF. The variable domain in full, with the rest retrieved from reference TRBV5-1 and TRBJ2-3, is KAGVTQTPRYLIKTRGQQVTLSCSPISGHRSVSWYQQTPGQGLQFLFEYFSETQRNKGNFPGRFSGRQFSNSRSEMNVSTLELGDSALYLCASSSFTSGIGGADTQYFGPGTRLTVL.

This clonotype was found a few times. The chain joins TRBV27 to TRBJ2-7, with TRBD1 identical over 9 bases. This CDR3 region has 15 residues. Germline trimming cut 6 bases from V and 1 base from J; bases unmatched to any gene: 7. Germline lookup yields CDR1 MNHEY and CDR2 SMNVEV (reference sequence). The CDR3 DNA reads as TGTGCCAGCAGCGGACAGGGGACCGGTTCCTACGAGCAGTACTTC. Translating gives CASSGQGTGSYEQYF.

This clonotype has more than one count but fewer than ten. The chain uses TRBV5-1 and TRBJ2-1, with TRBD1 matching 8 bases. CDR3 length: 17 amino acids. In germline, CDR1 is SGHRS, CDR2 YFSETQ. V trimming: 0 bases; J trimming: 6 bases; junction bases outside the gene matches: 11. CDR3 sequence reads: CASSLASGQDRGNEQFF. The DNA for the CDR3 is TGCGCCAGCAGCTTGGCCTCGGGACAGGACCGAGGCAATGAGCAGTTCTTC.

This chain uses TRBV7-9 with TRBJ2-5; D might be TRBD1 (5 bases). Germline V gene sequence: CDR1 SEHNR, CDR2 FQNEAQ (reference sequence). V lost 5 bases to trimming and J lost 1 base, with 11 bases between them. The length of the CDR3 is 14 residues. The CDR3 coding sequence is TGTGCCAGCAGCCTCAGGGAACTCCAAGAGACCCAGTACTTC. This codes for CASSLRELQETQYF.

The sample holds many counts of this clonotype. The chain is built from TRBV5-1 and TRBJ2-1; 7 nucleotides match TRBD1. Germline V gives CDR1 SGHRS, CDR2 YFSETQ. After removal of 4 bases from V and 7 bases from J, the junction contained 8 bases not matched to a gene. This CDR3 is built from 14 residues. CDR3 nucleotide sequence: TGCGCCAGCAGCCTCGTCGACAGGGTGAATGAGCAGTTCTTC. Translation: CASSLVDRVNEQFF.

This clonotype was detected only a few times. The chain combines TRBV7-2 with TRBJ2-1; a possible D gene is TRBD1 (6 bases). V lost 1 base and J lost 5, with 9 bases in between. Germline V gene lookup returns CDR1 SGHTA and CDR2 FQGNSA. There are 14 residues in the CDR3. The CDR3 here is CASSLGQVNNEQFF. CDR3 sequence (DNA): TGTGCCAGCAGCTTAGGACAGGTCAACAATGAGCAGTTCTTC.

This clonotype was seen a handful of times. The genes are TRBV6-1 and TRBJ2-4; D ambiguous. The CDR3 consists of 15 residues. Trimming took 5 bases from V and 0 from J, leaving 11 bases between them. Looked up from germline, CDR1 is MNHNS and CDR2 is SASEGT. This chain's CDR3 is CASSPRSLAKNIQYF. DNA for the CDR3: TGTGCCAGCAGTCCCCGGAGCTTAGCCAAAAACATTCAGTACTTC.

This clonotype occurred a few times. CDR3 in DNA: TGTGCCAGCAGTTTACGCGGGGGGCCAACCGGGGAGCTGTTTTTT. Translation gives CASSLRGGPTGELFF. This sequence joins TRBV27 and TRBJ2-2, with 8 bases lining up with TRBD2. The CDR3 consists of 15 residues. From germline, CDR1 is MNHEY and CDR2 SMNVEV (reference sequence). V shed 2 bases, J shed 5 bases, and the junction held 4 bases outside the gene matches.

There are a few counts of this clonotype. This rearrangement joins TRBV20-1 to TRBJ2-5, with a possible D match to TRBD1 (6 bases). Germline CDR1 reads DFQATT; CDR2 reads SNEGSKA (reference sequence). V was shortened by 3 bases and J by 5 bases, with 13 bases between the two germline ends. This CDR3 spans 13 amino acids. The DNA of the CDR3 is TGCAGTGCTAGGCTACAGGGCTGGGAGACCCAGTACTTC. Encoded protein: CSARLQGWETQYF.

The gene calls are TRBV7-9 and TRBJ2-1, with a tentative D call TRBD1 (6 bases). Per germline, CDR1 SEHNR and CDR2 FQNEAQ (reference sequence). The CDR3 consists of 17 residues. V lost 4 bases, J lost 0 bases, and 16 bases lay in between. Written as DNA, the CDR3 is TGTGCCAGCAGCTCCAACCAGGGGCCAAGCTCCTACAATGAGCAGTTCTTC. Translating gives CASSSNQGPSSYNEQFF.

This chain uses TRBV5-1 with TRBJ2-7, with 15 bases lining up with TRBD2. With 0 bases clipped from V and 3 bases from J, the junction kept 4 bases outside the gene matches. The germline gives CDR1 SGHRS, CDR2 YFSETQ. The CDR3 has 17 amino acids. The CDR3 nucleotides are TGCGCCAGCAGCTTGGTGGGACTAGCGGGAGGATACTACGAGCAGTACTTC. This codes for CASSLVGLAGGYYEQYF.

This clonotype was picked up one time. The chain combines TRBV18 with TRBJ2-5, with 9 bases matching TRBD2. Trimming took 3 bases from V and 0 from J; bases not matched to a gene: 5. Germline V CDR1 and CDR2: KGHSH, LQKENI. The length of the CDR3 is 16 residues. The CDR3 here is CASSPTSGTYQETQYF. In DNA, the CDR3 is TGTGCCAGCTCACCGACTAGCGGAACGTACCAAGAGACCCAGTACTTC.

This clonotype was seen only a few times. V usage is TRBV5-6 and J usage is TRBJ1-3; possibly TRBD1 for D (6 bases). The V gene's germline CDR1 is SGHDT and CDR2 YYEEEE. The CDR3 has 17 residues. Trimming cost V 4 bases and J 0 bases, with 17 bases left between them. The CDR3 region has the DNA TGTGCCAGCAGCAGCTACCGGACAGTCAGCTCTGGAAACACCATATATTTT. It encodes CASSSYRTVSSGNTIYF.

This clonotype was seen ten or more times. The CDR3 loop reads CASSWTGGYEQYF. As DNA, the CDR3 is TGTGCCAGCAGCTGGACAGGGGGCTACGAGCAGTACTTC. The chain couples TRBV7-4 to TRBJ2-7; TRBD1 matches at 10 bases. CDR1 is SGHVT and CDR2 is SQSDAQ in the germline V gene. The ends lost 4 bases at V and 3 bases at J; junction bases unmatched: 0. This CDR3 has 13 residues. The full variable domain, with the rest looked up from reference TRBV7-4 and TRBJ2-7, is GAGVSQSPRYKVAKRGRDVALRCDSISGHVTLYWYRQTLGQGSEVLTYSQSDAQRDKSGRPSGRFSAERPERSVSTLKIQRTEQGDSAVYLCASSWTGGYEQYFGPGTRLTVT.

V and J are TRBV7-9 and TRBJ2-5; 10 nucleotides line up with TRBD2. Germline trimming cut 5 bases from V and 2 bases from J; bases unmatched to any gene: 11. The CDR3 extends over 17 amino acids. The germline V gene has CDR1 SEHNR and CDR2 FQNEAQ (reference sequence). CDR3 residues: CASSRRLAGVLQETQYF. CDR3 DNA: TGTGCCAGCAGCAGGCGGCTAGCGGGAGTACTTCAAGAGACCCAGTACTTC.

The chain employs TRBV29-1 and TRBJ2-7; D assignment may be TRBD1 or TRBD2 (5 bases each). The V end was cut by 3 bases, the J end by 6 bases, with 21 bases between. This CDR3 comprises 15 residues. The germline CDR1 and CDR2 sequences are SQVTM and ANQGSEA. CDR3 in DNA: TGCAGCGTTGAGGGAATACGGGACGGGCCTAGCGAGCAGTACTTC. It specifies CSVEGIRDGPSEQYF.

This clonotype has just a few counts. The genes are TRBV11-3 and TRBJ2-3; D not certain. V was pared by 0 bases and J by 2 bases, with 9 bases between. This CDR3 contains 15 residues. Germline CDR1 reads SGHNT; CDR2 reads YENEEA. CDR3: CASSLDGQDTDTQYF. For the CDR3, the DNA is TGTGCCAGCAGCTTAGATGGGCAGGACACAGATACGCAGTATTTT. Drawing the rest from reference TRBV11-3 and TRBJ2-3, the complete variable domain is EAGVVQSPRYKIIEKKQPVAFWCNPISGHNTLYWYLQNLGQGPELLIRYENEEAVDDSQLPKDRFSAERLKGVDSTLKIQPAELGDSAVYLCASSLDGQDTDTQYFGPGTRLTVL.

This clonotype was recorded a few times. The V and J genes are TRBV7-2 and TRBJ1-1, with unresolved D. V was trimmed by 6 bases and J by 1 base, leaving 12 bases between them. The CDR3 runs 14 residues. CDR1 is SGHTA, CDR2 FQGNSA, per germline. CDR3 residues: CASSSRATNTEAFF. CDR3 sequence (DNA): TGTGCCAGCAGTTCCCGGGCCACGAACACTGAAGCTTTCTTT. The variable domain in full, completed from reference TRBV7-2 and TRBJ1-1, reads GAGVSQSPSNKVTEKGKDVELRCDPISGHTALYWYRQSLGQGLEFLIYFQGNSAPDKSGLPSDRFSAERTGGSVSTLTIQRTQQEDSAVYLCASSSRATNTEAFFGQGTRLTVV.

J is TRBJ2-7 and V is TRBV20-1, with 8 bases identical to TRBD1. Trimming cost V 5 bases and J 8 bases; bases outside gene matches: 8. The CDR3 is 12 amino acids. Germline V gene lookup returns CDR1 DFQATT and CDR2 SNEGSKA (reference sequence). CDR3: CSAPTGGEKQYF. CDR3 DNA: TGCAGTGCTCCTACAGGGGGTGAGAAGCAGTACTTC.

V and J are TRBV7-2 and TRBJ2-5; tentative D call: TRBD2 (6 bases). Germline V gene sequence: CDR1 SGHTA, CDR2 FQGNSA. The V and J ends lost 1 base and 5 bases respectively, with 14 bases between them. This CDR3 region has 15 residues. In DNA, the CDR3 is TGTGCCAGCAGCTTAGATCGTCCAGGGAGGGAGACCCAGTACTTC. This sequence encodes CASSLDRPGRETQYF.